This T cell receptor beta chain was profiled in a study of cytomegalovirus exposure and HLA in healthy donors. TCRdb's copy holds only in-frame clones and misses some; the assay was immunoSEQ multiplex PCR. The sample yields 190,000 or so clones, about 86% seen once. V trimming: 2 bases; J trimming: 6 bases; junction bases outside the gene matches: 4. CDR3 length: 15 amino acids. Germline-derived CDR1 and CDR2 are SGHDT and YYEEEE. What was sequenced was PBMCs. The receptor was derived from a woman younger than 35 in good health and CMV-seropositive. V and J are TRBV5-6 and TRBJ2-2; 10 bases align to TRBD1. The CDR3 DNA sequence: TGTGCCAGCAGCTTTGGACAGGGGGGTTCCGGGGAGCTGTTTTTT. Translated, it gives CASSFGQGGSGELFF.